Sequencing of this TCR beta chain was carried out in a study of cytomegalovirus exposure and HLA in healthy donors. Findings and limits, study-wide: The investigators catalogued 150 or so TCR beta chains as cytomegalovirus-associated. Being indistinguishable, some V segments were excluded, TRBV6-2 and TRBV6-3 among them.

The donors were healthy bone marrow donors. Both 60 Vbeta primers and 13 Jbeta primers went into the PCR. Sequencing was performed with immunoSEQ multiplex PCR; in TCRdb, only in-frame clones are kept and a portion is missing. The profile shows some 120,000 clones, 70% to 80% of them singletons. This clone was seen a single time. The antigen is unknown. Germline CDR1 reads SGHNT; CDR2 reads YYREEE (reference sequence). With V trimmed by 5 bases and J by 4 bases, 9 bases remained unmatched. The CDR3 length is 14 residues. The chain recombines TRBV5-4 with TRBJ2-7; 7 bases match TRBD2. The TCR sequence derives from a woman between 40 and 55 years old in good health and CMV-seropositive. The specimen sequenced was PBMCs. CDR3 nucleotides: TGTGCCAGCAGGACCTTTGGGCGGGGGTACGAGCAGTACTTC. This encodes CASRTFGRGYEQYF.